A selection of T cell receptor beta chains follows, all from one sample in a study of response to subunit inactivated influenza vaccine. TCRdb reprocessed the RT-PCR reads via MiXCR and lists one record per CDR3 protein. The sample lists more than 700,000 distinct CDR3 sequences; around 20% were seen once. The sample consisted of PBMCs from blood, taken roughly 5 days after vaccination. These receptors were collected from a man in his fifties who received an inactivated influenza vaccine. Both conserved end residues are part of each CDR3. Fields, in order: J gene, D gene, V gene, clone size, CDR3 DNA, CDR3 protein. The D gene is left open where the match is weak. The size entry is marked missing in some rows and otherwise reads once, few, many or a size class.

j_gene: TRBJ2-5
d_gene: .
v_gene: TRBV29-1
abundance: many
CDR3nt: TGCAGCGTTGACGGCGGGACACAAGAGACCCAGTACTTC
CDR3aa: CSVDGGTQETQYF

j_gene: TRBJ2-5
d_gene: TRBD2
v_gene: TRBV5-1
abundance: few
CDR3nt: TGCGCCAGCAGCACTAGCGGGAGGGCCGGGCAAGAGACCCAGTACTTC
CDR3aa: CASSTSGRAGQETQYF

j_gene: TRBJ2-5
d_gene: .
v_gene: TRBV27
abundance: .
CDR3nt: TGTGCCAGCAGTTTATCCCAGGGGACGGCCGAGACCCAGTACTTC
CDR3aa: CASSLSQGTAETQYF

j_gene: TRBJ1-2
d_gene: .
v_gene: TRBV25-1
abundance: .
CDR3nt: TGTGCCAGCAGTCCAAGCCCCACTGACTATGGCTACACCTTC
CDR3aa: CASSPSPTDYGYTF

j_gene: TRBJ2-7
d_gene: .
v_gene: TRBV7-9
abundance: few
CDR3nt: TGTGCCAGCAGCTCTACTTTGGGAGCTACCTACGAGCAGTACTTC
CDR3aa: CASSSTLGATYEQYF

j_gene: TRBJ1-1
d_gene: .
v_gene: TRBV28
abundance: few
CDR3nt: TGTGCCAGCAGATCACAACAGATAATCTTACCTTTGAACACTGAAGCTTTCTTT
CDR3aa: CASRSQQIILPLNTEAFF

j_gene: TRBJ2-5
d_gene: .
v_gene: TRBV7-8
abundance: .
CDR3nt: TGTGCCAGCAGTAACAGGGTAGTGGAGACCCAGTACTTC
CDR3aa: CASSNRVVETQYF

j_gene: TRBJ2-7
d_gene: .
v_gene: TRBV20-1
abundance: .
CDR3nt: TGCAGTGCTAGAGGGTCAGGTAGTTACGAGCAGTACTTC
CDR3aa: CSARGSGSYEQYF

j_gene: TRBJ2-1
d_gene: .
v_gene: TRBV7-6
abundance: .
CDR3nt: TGTGCCAGCAGCTTAGCGGACTACTCAAATGAGCAGTTCTTC
CDR3aa: CASSLADYSNEQFF

j_gene: TRBJ2-1
d_gene: TRBD1
v_gene: TRBV4-3
abundance: few
CDR3nt: TGCGCCAGCAGAATAAGACAGGGGGATCCCTACAATGAGCAGTTCTTC
CDR3aa: CASRIRQGDPYNEQFF

j_gene: TRBJ2-1
d_gene: TRBD2
v_gene: TRBV7-8
abundance: few
CDR3nt: TGTGCCAGCAGCTCCAGACGAGCGGGATATCCTTACAATGAGCAGTTCTTC
CDR3aa: CASSSRRAGYPYNEQFF

j_gene: TRBJ2-1
d_gene: .
v_gene: TRBV5-1
abundance: many
CDR3nt: TGCGCCAGCAGCTTACAGACTGAGCAGTTCTTC
CDR3aa: CASSLQTEQFF